These 24 T cell receptor beta chains were all obtained from the same sample, sequenced in a study of T cell responses to AZD1222 COVID-19 vaccine. Sequenced by immunoSEQ multiplex PCR; TCRdb stores in-frame clones only, minus some. The table includes roughly 100,000 clones, roughly 91% detected once. The sample consisted of peripheral blood, taken on day 0 of AZD1222 vaccination. The receptors shown here come from an adult in good health.

The chain links TRBV7-6 to TRBJ2-3; D not certain. Trimming cost V 1 base and J 0 bases, with 11 bases left between them. CDR3 length equals 16 residues. Germline CDR1 SGHVS, CDR2 FNYEAQ. Here the CDR3 DNA reads TGTGCCAGCAGCTTAGGGTCCCGAGGAAGCACAGATACGCAGTATTTT. It is translated as CASSLGSRGSTDTQYF.

V usage is TRBV6-2 or TRBV6-3 and J usage is TRBJ2-1; 14 nucleotides match TRBD2. The CDR3 extends over 19 amino acids. Looked up from germline, CDR1 is MNHEY and CDR2 is SVGEGT. The V gene end was trimmed by 5 bases and the J gene end by 1 base; junction bases not matched to a gene: 10. The CDR3: CASSGPGLAGESSYNEQFF. DNA for the CDR3: TGTGCCAGCAGTGGTCCGGGACTAGCGGGGGAAAGTTCCTACAATGAGCAGTTCTTC.

The chain carries TRBV3-1 (or the pseudogene TRBV3-2) and TRBJ1-2; TRBD1 aligns across 10 bases. Germline CDR1 is LGHDT and CDR2 is YNNKEL (reference sequence). V lost 3 bases and J lost 3; bases outside the gene matches: 1. CDR3 size: 14 residues. CDR3 in amino acids: CASSQGQGHYGYTF. DNA of the CDR3: TGTGCCAGCAGCCAGGGACAGGGGCACTATGGCTACACCTTC.

The rearrangement joins TRBV4-2 to TRBJ2-1, with D unresolved. The V and J ends lost 4 bases and 0 bases respectively, with 10 bases between them. The CDR3 is 15 amino acids. Germline V gives CDR1 LGHNA, CDR2 YNFKEQ. CDR3 residues: CASSPTPSSYNEQFF. CDR3 DNA sequence: TGTGCCAGCAGCCCGACTCCTAGCTCCTACAATGAGCAGTTCTTC.

The chain carries TRBV10-3 and TRBJ1-1, with 8 positions matching TRBD1. J gave up 4 bases and V 2 bases, and 3 bases lay outside the gene matches. This CDR3 is built from 14 residues. CDR1 and CDR2 from the germline V gene are ENHRY and SYGVKD. The CDR3 nucleotides read TGTGCCATCAGTGAGGGACAGGGCGGCACTGAAGCTTTCTTT. Its protein is CAISEGQGGTEAFF.

The gene calls are TRBV6-5 and TRBJ2-7, with D unresolved. Trimming stripped 2 bases from V and 4 bases from J, with 9 bases between. The CDR3 length is 13 residues. CDR1 and CDR2 from the germline V gene are MNHEY and SVGAGI. The CDR3 reads CASSYLLGYEQYF. In DNA form, the CDR3 reads TGTGCCAGCAGTTACCTTCTAGGGTACGAGCAGTACTTC.

CDR3 in amino acids: CATSEGGYSNQPQHF. In nucleotides, the CDR3 is TGTGCCACCAGTGAAGGGGGTTATAGCAATCAGCCCCAGCATTTT. The V and J genes are TRBV24-1 and TRBJ1-5; weak D call: TRBD1 (6 bases). Germline CDR1 and CDR2: KGHDR and SFDVKD. The CDR3 loop spans 15 amino acids. Trimming took off 4 bases at V and 0 bases at J, with 9 bases between the two ends.

This clone came up a few times. The gene calls are TRBV4-1 and TRBJ1-4, with a possible D match to TRBD1 (6 bases). The V and J ends lost 4 bases and 10 bases respectively, with 16 bases between them. The germline V gene encodes CDR1 MGHRA and CDR2 YSYEKL. The CDR3 contains 14 residues. This CDR3 reads CASSLTQGFVKLFF. The CDR3 coding sequence is TGCGCCAGCAGCCTCACTCAGGGGTTTGTAAAACTGTTTTTT.

This clone was seen a handful of times. The rearrangement uses TRBV5-3 and TRBJ1-2; 8 bases agree with TRBD1. TRBV5-3 is an ORF, with its function uncertain. The CDR3 length is 13 residues. The trim removed 6 bases at V and 4 bases at J, leaving 5 bases unmatched. CDR3 DNA: TGTGCCAGAAAGGACAGGGACCCCTATGGCTACACCTTC. Protein product: CARKDRDPYGYTF.

The genes are TRBV5-4 and TRBJ2-7; perhaps TRBD2 as D (7 bases). CDR1 and CDR2 (germline): SGHNT, YYREEE (reference sequence). Trimming took off 2 bases at V and 2 bases at J, with 11 bases between the two ends. The CDR3 loop spans 14 amino acids. DNA of the CDR3: TGTGCCAGCAGCTTCGGGCGGGGGCCCTACGAGCAGTACTTC. Amino acids: CASSFGRGPYEQYF.

This rearrangement joins TRBV5-4 to TRBJ2-7; 11 nucleotides align to TRBD2. Germline trimming cut 4 bases from V and 6 bases from J; bases unmatched to any gene: 12. The CDR3 totals 16 residues. Germline V CDR1 and CDR2: SGHNT, YYREEE (reference sequence). Here the CDR3 DNA reads TGTGCCAGCAGCGTCCAACTAGCGGGAGTGAGGCGCGAGCAGTACTTC. It yields the protein CASSVQLAGVRREQYF.

V usage is TRBV29-1 and J usage is TRBJ2-5, with 8 bases matching TRBD1. The germline CDR1 and CDR2 sequences are SQVTM and ANQGSEA. V was pared by 7 bases and J by 5 bases, with 6 bases of the junction left unmatched. This CDR3 is 12 amino acids long. The CDR3 DNA reads TGCAGCGGACAGGGGCCTTCGGAGACCCAGTACTTC. Translated, it gives CSGQGPSETQYF.

This rearrangement joins TRBV14 to TRBJ2-2; the D is unclear. V lost 8 bases and J 7 bases, leaving 8 bases between the germline ends. In germline, CDR1 is SGHDN, CDR2 FVKESK. The CDR3 runs to 11 residues. Here the CDR3 DNA reads TGTGCCAGCGTTTTGGGCGGGGAGCTGTTTTTT. Its translation: CASVLGGELFF.

The chain couples TRBV6-2 or TRBV6-3 to TRBJ2-3; unclear D gene. Germline values: CDR1 MNHEY, CDR2 SVGEGT. CDR3 length: 17 amino acids. Between the trimmed V and J ends, which lost 5 bases and 6 bases, there was a span of 24 bases. The CDR3 protein is CASSRRVGFTPADTQYF. CDR3 nucleotide sequence: TGTGCCAGCAGTAGACGTGTGGGTTTTACACCCGCGGATACGCAGTATTTT.

This chain links TRBV15 with TRBJ2-1; D is possibly TRBD2 (7 bases). The CDR3 has 16 amino acids. The V end was cut by 0 bases, the J end by 5 bases, with 14 bases between. Germline V lookup: CDR1 LNHNV, CDR2 YYDKDF (reference sequence). The CDR3 spells CATSRDRRGGDNEQFF. DNA of the CDR3: TGTGCCACCAGCAGAGATAGAAGGGGGGGAGACAATGAGCAGTTCTTC.

The J gene is TRBJ1-3, the V gene TRBV14; D not certain. Between the trimmed V and J ends, which lost 3 bases and 4 bases, there was a span of 13 bases. Germline V CDR1 and CDR2: SGHDN, FVKESK. The CDR3 covers 15 residues. The CDR3 bases are TGTGCCAGCAGCCAGGGGAGAACGGGCGGAAACACCATATATTTT. Its protein is CASSQGRTGGNTIYF.

This clone was counted a few times. This chain joins TRBV15 and TRBJ1-3; the match to TRBD1 covers 8 bases. With 2 bases clipped from V and 0 bases from J, the junction kept 3 bases outside the gene matches. Germline assignment: CDR1 LNHNV and CDR2 YYDKDF (reference sequence). The CDR3 is 16 residues long. CDR3 sequence reads: CATSRLGQGSGNTIYF. The DNA for the CDR3 is TGTGCCACCAGCAGACTAGGACAGGGCTCTGGAAACACCATATATTTT.

This clone has a handful of counts. The V gene is TRBV3-1 (or the pseudogene TRBV3-2), the J gene TRBJ2-1; D may be TRBD2 (5 bases). Germline CDR1 reads LGHDT; CDR2 reads YNNKEL (reference sequence). V was trimmed by 4 bases and J by 9 bases, leaving 19 bases between them. The CDR3 has 15 amino acids. CDR3 loop: CASSPNLLVGGEQFF. CDR3 sequence (DNA): TGTGCCAGCAGCCCTAATTTACTAGTCGGTGGTGAGCAGTTCTTC.

This chain joins TRBV4-1 and TRBJ1-6, with D hard to call. The V end was cut by 1 base, the J end by 9 bases, with 16 bases between. The germline gives CDR1 MGHRA, CDR2 YSYEKL. This CDR3 contains 16 residues. The CDR3 loop reads CASSQGAGRLGSPLHF. CDR3 sequence (DNA): TGCGCCAGCAGCCAAGGTGCAGGACGGCTTGGTTCACCCCTCCACTTT.

With respect to this clone: A read error may account for a junction end that differs from germline. The chain carries TRBV6-6 and TRBJ2-7; TRBD2 matches at 10 bases. CDR1 and CDR2 (germline): MNHNY, SVGAGI (reference sequence). The CDR3 covers 14 residues. For the CDR3, the DNA is TGTGCCAGCAGTCTTACCCCGGGACTAGCGTCGGAGAAATTC. As protein: CASSLTPGLASEKF.

The chain links TRBV3-1 (or the pseudogene TRBV3-2) to TRBJ2-1; 10 bases line up with TRBD2. V lost 6 bases, J lost 6 bases, and 5 bases stayed unmatched. This CDR3 contains 14 residues. Germline CDR1 LGHDT, CDR2 YNNKEL (reference sequence). CDR3 amino acids: CASREGLAFNEQFF. The CDR3 coding sequence is TGTGCCAGCAGAGAGGGACTAGCGTTCAATGAGCAGTTCTTC.

The chain couples TRBV2 to TRBJ2-7; 7 nucleotides line up with TRBD1. V was pared by 6 bases and J by 7 bases, with 6 bases of the junction left unmatched. Per the germline V gene, CDR1 is SNHLY and CDR2 is FYNNEI. CDR3 length: 12 residues. The chain's CDR3 is CASRQGLGEQYF. CDR3 sequence (DNA): TGTGCCAGCAGACAGGGGCTGGGAGAGCAGTACTTC.

V and J are TRBV7-2 and TRBJ2-7; D is undetermined. V lost 0 bases and J lost 0, with 15 bases in between. In germline, CDR1 is SGHTA, CDR2 FQGNSA. The CDR3 sequence is 17 residues long. Written as DNA, the CDR3 is TGTGCCAGCAGCTTAGCGACCCTAACAGCTAGCTCCTACGAGCAGTACTTC. It codes for CASSLATLTASSYEQYF.

This clone was found once. The rearrangement links TRBV6-5 to TRBJ2-1, with a tentative D call TRBD2 (5 bases). Trimming stripped 8 bases from V and 5 bases from J, with 10 bases between. Germline V gene data show CDR1 as MNHEY and CDR2 as SVGAGI. The CDR3 contains 12 residues. CDR3 bases: TGTGCCAGCCGGACGACTAACAATGAGCAGTTCTTC. Encoded protein: CASRTTNNEQFF.